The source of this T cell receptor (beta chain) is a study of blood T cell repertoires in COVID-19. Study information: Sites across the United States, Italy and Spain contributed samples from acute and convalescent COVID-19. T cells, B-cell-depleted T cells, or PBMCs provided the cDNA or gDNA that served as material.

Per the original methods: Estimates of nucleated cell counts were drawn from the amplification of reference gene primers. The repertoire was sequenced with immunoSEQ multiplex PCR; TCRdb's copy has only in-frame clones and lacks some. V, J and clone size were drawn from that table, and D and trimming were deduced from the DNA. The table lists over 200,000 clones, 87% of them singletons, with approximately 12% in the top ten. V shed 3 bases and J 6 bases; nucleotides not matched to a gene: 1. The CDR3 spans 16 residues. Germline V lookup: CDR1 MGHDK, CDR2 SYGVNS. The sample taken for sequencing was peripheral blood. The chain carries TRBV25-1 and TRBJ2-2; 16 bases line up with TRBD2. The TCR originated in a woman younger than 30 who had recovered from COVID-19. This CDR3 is CASSEGLAGGAGELFF. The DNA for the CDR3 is TGTGCCAGCAGTGAGGGACTAGCGGGAGGGGCCGGGGAGCTGTTTTTT.